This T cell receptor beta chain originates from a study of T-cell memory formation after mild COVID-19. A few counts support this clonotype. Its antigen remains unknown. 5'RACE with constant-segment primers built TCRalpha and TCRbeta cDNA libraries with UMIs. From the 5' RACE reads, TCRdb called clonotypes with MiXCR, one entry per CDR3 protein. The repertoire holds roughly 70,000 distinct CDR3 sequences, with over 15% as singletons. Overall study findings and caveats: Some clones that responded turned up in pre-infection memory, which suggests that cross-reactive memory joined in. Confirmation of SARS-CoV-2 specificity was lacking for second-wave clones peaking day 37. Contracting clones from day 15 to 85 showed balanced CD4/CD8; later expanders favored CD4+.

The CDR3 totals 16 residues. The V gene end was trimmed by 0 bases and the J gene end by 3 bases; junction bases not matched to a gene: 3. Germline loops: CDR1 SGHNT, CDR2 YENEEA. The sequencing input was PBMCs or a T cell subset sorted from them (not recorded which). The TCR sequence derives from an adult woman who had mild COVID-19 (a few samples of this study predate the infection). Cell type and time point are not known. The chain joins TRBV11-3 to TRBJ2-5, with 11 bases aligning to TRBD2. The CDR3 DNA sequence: TGTGCCAGCAGCTTAGAGGTACTAGCGGGAGAAGAGACCCAGTACTTC. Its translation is CASSLEVLAGEETQYF.